The entry below gives a single T cell receptor (beta chain) sequence along with its context. In the PCR, 60 Vbeta and 13 Jbeta primers were used. Profiling relied on immunoSEQ multiplex PCR, and the TCRdb table lists in-frame clones only, not all of them. The sample shows tens of thousands of clones, more than 70% of them seen only once. This entry belongs to a study of cytomegalovirus exposure and HLA in healthy donors. The CDR3 loop spans 15 amino acids. Germline assignment: CDR1 KGHSH and CDR2 LQKENI. Sequenced input: PBMCs. This receptor was obtained from a male donor in good health and CMV-seronegative. The chain links TRBV18 to TRBJ2-5, with D maybe TRBD2 (6 bases). TRBJ2-7 matches the DNA end more closely, so the J call is doubtful. In nucleotides, the CDR3 is TGTGCCAGCTCCCCGGGACTTGGCAGGTTATACGAGCAGTACTTC. Translated, it gives CASSPGLGRLYEQYF.